This entry is about one TCR beta chain. As yet, its antigen is unknown. This sample is drawn from a study of T cell clones after liver transplantation. Whole-study context: Third-party-reactive TCRbeta sequences from pre-transplant mixed lymphocyte reactions served as antigen-independent comparators. Until 12-24 months post-transplant, subjects got standard immunosuppression and no induction. The study's findings and limits: Post-transplant, graft-donor-reactive CD4 TCRbeta sequences in blood dropped significantly in most of the 8 subjects.

The trim removed 5 bases at V and 5 bases at J, leaving 8 bases unmatched. Germline V CDR1 and CDR2: SGHRS, YFSETQ. The length of the CDR3 is 15 residues. The data were produced by immunoSEQ multiplex PCR, yet TCRdb's version contains in-frame clones alone and is incomplete. Found here are 70,000 or so clones, about 92% of them singletons; the top ten hold roughly 0.9%. The rearrangement uses TRBV5-1 and TRBJ2-1; 9 nucleotides line up with TRBD1. The material was CD4+ T cells from blood, obtained roughly 25 months after liver transplant. The source is a human patient who received a liver transplant. A subset of T cells may come from the graft donor. For the CDR3, the DNA is TGCGCCAGCAGTTTGTCTGGGACAGGGCACAATGAGCAGTTCTTC. Translated, it gives CASSLSGTGHNEQFF.